This is a list of T cell receptor beta chains from one sample in a study of blood T cell repertoires in COVID-19. Sequencing used immunoSEQ multiplex PCR; TCRdb keeps in-frame clones, though not all of them. Of over 60,000 clones listed, around nine tenths are singletons. Sequenced: peripheral blood. These receptors were taken from a man between 65 and 85 years old with active or convalescent COVID-19. CDR3s include the opening cysteine and the closing phenylalanine or tryptophan. The D gene is left open where the match is weak. Part of the rows lack a size; the others show once, few, many or a class for expanded clones.

v_gene	d_gene	abundance	j_gene	CDR3aa	CDR3nt
TRBV3-1/TRBV3-2	.	.	TRBJ2-7	CASSQDESSYEQYF	TGTGCCAGCAGCCAAGATGAGTCATCCTACGAGCAGTACTTC
TRBV11-2	TRBD1	.	TRBJ2-7	CASSTRRQGVSYEQYF	TGTGCCAGCAGCACCCGTAGACAGGGGGTGTCCTACGAGCAGTACTTC
TRBV30	TRBD1	.	TRBJ2-5	CAWSVDGTGLKYF	TGTGCCTGGAGTGTAGACGGGACAGGGTTGAAGTACTTC
TRBV3-1/TRBV3-2	.	once	TRBJ1-4	CASSPKLGAALTNEKLFF	TGTGCCAGCAGCCCGAAGCTTGGGGCAGCCCTCACTAATGAAAAACTGTTTTTT
TRBV29-1	.	.	TRBJ1-5	CSVEAGVNQPQHF	TGCAGCGTTGAGGCAGGGGTGAATCAGCCCCAGCATTTT
TRBV12-5	TRBD2	.	TRBJ2-1	CASGLVLGTSGSGYNEQFF	TGTGCTAGTGGTTTGGTTCTCGGGACTAGCGGGAGCGGCTACAATGAGCAGTTCTTC
TRBV28	.	.	TRBJ1-1	CASSAAGQQTTEAFF	TGTGCCAGCAGTGCAGCGGGACAACAAACCACTGAAGCTTTCTTT
TRBV5-6	.	.	TRBJ2-4	CASSFRNIQYF	TGTGCCAGCAGCTTTCGGAACATTCAGTACTTC
TRBV6-4	TRBD2	once	TRBJ2-7	CASSAPGLAGAYEQYF	TGTGCCAGCAGTGCTCCGGGACTAGCGGGAGCCTACGAGCAGTACTTC
TRBV10-3	TRBD2	.	TRBJ2-3	CAISELAGEEDTQYF	TGTGCCATCAGTGAGCTAGCGGGAGAAGAAGATACGCAGTATTTT
TRBV19	.	.	TRBJ1-6	CASSILSYNSPLHF	TGTGCCAGTAGTATCCTCAGTTATAATTCACCCCTCCACTTT
TRBV15	.	.	TRBJ1-2	CATSAGGYGYTF	TGTGCCACCAGTGCGGGGGGATATGGCTACACCTTC
TRBV11-2	.	.	TRBJ1-2	CASSTGLGYGYTF	TGTGCCAGCAGCACAGGTCTGGGTTATGGCTACACCTTC
TRBV18	TRBD1	.	TRBJ1-1	CASSLRQTGGLGTEAFF	TGTGCCAGCTCACTGAGACAAACAGGGGGTTTGGGGACTGAAGCTTTCTTT
TRBV7-9	TRBD2	.	TRBJ2-2	CASKTGLAGNTGELFF	TGTGCCAGCAAAACGGGACTAGCGGGAAACACCGGGGAGCTGTTTTTT